The rows below give T cell receptor beta chains drawn from one sample of a study of control samples from healthy donors and cancer patients. The data were produced by immunoSEQ multiplex PCR, yet TCRdb's version contains in-frame clones alone and is incomplete. The profile covers roughly 190,000 clones, with approximately 90% appearing a single time and 1.5% to 2% taken by the ten largest. Sequencing was performed on blood. These receptors were collected from a man aged 25-40 years in good health. CDR3s include the opening cysteine and the closing phenylalanine or tryptophan. Fields, in order: D gene, V gene, J gene, clone size, CDR3 protein, CDR3 DNA. The D gene is left open where the match is weak. Clone size, where shown, is once, few, many, or a class for clones that have expanded.

.,TRBV30,TRBJ1-1,.,CAWTRWVMNTEAFF,TGTGCCTGGACCCGGTGGGTAATGAACACTGAAGCTTTCTTT
TRBD1,TRBV3-1/TRBV3-2,TRBJ1-3,.,CASSLRGQSKSSGNTIYF,TGTGCCAGCAGCCTAAGGGGGCAGAGCAAGAGCTCTGGAAACACCATATATTTT
.,TRBV4-1,TRBJ1-3,.,CASSHDQGNTIYF,TGCGCCAGCAGCCATGACCAGGGAAACACCATATATTTT
TRBD1,TRBV9,TRBJ2-3,.,CASSDQGARTDTQYF,TGTGCCAGCAGTGACCAGGGGGCGAGGACAGATACGCAGTATTTT
TRBD1,TRBV14,TRBJ1-4,.,CASRRQGSGEKLFF,TGTGCCAGCAGGCGACAGGGGAGCGGTGAAAAACTGTTTTTT
.,TRBV6-5,TRBJ1-1,once,CASRSGRMNTEAFF,TGTGCCAGCAGATCGGGACGGATGAACACTGAAGCTTTCTTT
.,TRBV29-1,TRBJ1-4,.,CSVGLGEKLFF,TGCAGCGTTGGTTTGGGTGAAAAACTGTTTTTT
TRBD2,TRBV3-1/TRBV3-2,TRBJ2-7,.,CASSQDRGGLLSYEQYF,TGTGCCAGCAGCCAAGATCGGGGGGGCCTCCTCTCCTACGAGCAGTACTTC
.,TRBV5-1,TRBJ2-3,.,CASSLEVIISTDTQYF,TGCGCCAGCAGCTTGGAGGTCATTATTAGCACAGATACGCAGTATTTT
TRBD2,TRBV6-4,TRBJ2-3,.,CASSDSSGGADTQYF,TGTGCCAGCAGTGACTCATCGGGGGGGGCAGATACGCAGTATTTT
.,TRBV5-1,TRBJ1-6,.,CASNLGEAYNSPLHF,TGCGCCAGCAACCTGGGCGAAGCCTATAATTCACCCCTCCACTTT
.,TRBV11-2,TRBJ2-3,.,CASSLVANTDTQYF,TGTGCCAGCAGCTTAGTGGCAAACACAGATACGCAGTATTTT
.,TRBV7-9,TRBJ1-2,.,CASGEANYGYTF,TGTGCCAGCGGGGAAGCTAACTATGGCTACACCTTC
.,TRBV29-1,TRBJ1-5,.,CSVVQGGNQPQHF,TGCAGCGTTGTCCAGGGTGGCAATCAGCCCCAGCATTTT
.,TRBV19,TRBJ2-7,.,CASSIEGWQGYEQYF,TGTGCCAGTAGTATAGAAGGTTGGCAGGGCTACGAGCAGTACTTC
TRBD2,TRBV27,TRBJ2-3,.,CASTLLAGGPAGDTQYF,TGTGCCAGCACCCTACTAGCGGGGGGCCCCGCGGGGGATACGCAGTATTTT
TRBD1,TRBV10-3,TRBJ2-7,few,CAIREPGQKGGYEQYF,TGTGCCATCAGGGAACCGGGACAGAAAGGGGGCTACGAGCAGTACTTC
.,TRBV10-2,TRBJ1-2,.,CASSEWAGDGYTF,TGCGCCAGCAGTGAGTGGGCAGGGGATGGCTACACCTTC
TRBD2,TRBV7-8,TRBJ2-3,few,CASSLTVLTSGNTDTQYF,TGTGCCAGCAGCTTAACGGTGCTGACTAGCGGAAACACAGATACGCAGTATTTT
TRBD1,TRBV7-9,TRBJ2-7,.,CASSQRQGGSSYEQYF,TGTGCCAGCAGCCAAAGACAGGGCGGAAGCTCCTACGAGCAGTACTTC
.,TRBV14,TRBJ1-1,.,CASSPRTRGATEAFF,TGTGCCAGCAGCCCAAGGACAAGGGGGGCCACTGAAGCTTTCTTT
TRBD1,TRBV4-1,TRBJ1-2,.,CASSHDRGRDYGYTF,TGCGCCAGCAGCCATGACAGGGGGCGCGACTATGGCTACACCTTC
.,TRBV11-3,TRBJ2-3,.,CASSLGVGPNTDTQYF,TGTGCCAGCAGCTTAGGGGTCGGGCCAAACACAGATACGCAGTATTTT
.,TRBV6-5,TRBJ1-6,.,CASSYRRTADNSPLHF,TGTGCCAGCAGTTACCGTCGGACAGCCGATAATTCACCCCTCCACTTT
.,TRBV12-3/TRBV12-4,TRBJ1-2,.,CASSLTEGGYTF,TGTGCCAGCAGTTTAACGGAGGGTGGCTACACCTTC
TRBD1,TRBV29-1,TRBJ1-2,.,CSVRGQGGYGYTF,TGCAGCGTTCGAGGACAGGGAGGCTATGGCTACACCTTC
TRBD1,TRBV30,TRBJ1-5,.,CAWSRGQIYQPQHF,TGTGCCTGGAGTAGGGGACAGATCTATCAGCCCCAGCATTTT
.,TRBV30,TRBJ1-6,.,CAWRSSGSSYNSPLHF,TGTGCCTGGAGGTCCTCCGGGAGCTCCTATAATTCACCCCTCCACTTT
.,TRBV6-4,TRBJ1-2,.,CASSDSNREFGGYTF,TGTGCCAGCAGTGACTCGAACAGGGAATTTGGTGGCTACACCTTC
.,TRBV5-1,TRBJ2-7,.,CASSLAGTATYEQYF,TGCGCCAGCAGCTTGGCCGGGACGGCCACCTACGAGCAGTACTTC
.,TRBV9,TRBJ2-1,.,CASSVALDEQFF,TGTGCCAGCAGCGTAGCTTTGGATGAGCAGTTCTTC
TRBD1,TRBV7-9,TRBJ1-1,.,CASSLGTGNTEAFF,TGTGCCAGCAGCCTAGGGACAGGGAACACTGAAGCTTTCTTT
TRBD2,TRBV5-1,TRBJ2-3,.,CASSWETTSGGPQDTQYF,TGCGCCAGCAGCTGGGAAACAACTAGCGGGGGACCACAAGATACGCAGTATTTT
TRBD2,TRBV27,TRBJ2-1,.,CASSSVQRGGEQFF,TGTGCCAGCAGTTCGGTCCAGCGGGGGGGTGAGCAGTTCTTC
TRBD1,TRBV30,TRBJ2-1,.,CAWSRGQGVNEQFF,TGTGCCTGGAGCCGGGGACAGGGTGTCAATGAGCAGTTCTTC
TRBD2,TRBV2,TRBJ2-1,.,CASSRLAGSYNEQFF,TGTGCCAGCAGTCGACTAGCGGGGAGTTACAATGAGCAGTTCTTC
.,TRBV6-1,TRBJ1-2,.,CASSDPYRYYDGYTF,TGTGCCAGCAGTGACCCCTACAGGTACTATGATGGCTACACCTTC
.,TRBV14,TRBJ2-1,once,CASSQAHSLGRPYNEQFF,TGTGCCAGCAGCCAAGCCCATTCGTTGGGCCGCCCCTACAATGAGCAGTTCTTC
.,TRBV20-1,TRBJ1-2,.,CSASSGAGYGYTF,TGCAGTGCTAGTTCTGGGGCCGGCTATGGCTACACCTTC
TRBD2,TRBV4-1,TRBJ2-7,once,CASSQVRSWGLATNEQYF,TGCGCCAGCAGCCAAGTACGCTCCTGGGGACTAGCGACCAACGAGCAGTACTTC
TRBD1,TRBV19,TRBJ1-1,once,CASSTAQGANTEAFF,TGTGCCAGTAGTACCGCACAGGGGGCGAACACTGAAGCTTTCTTT
TRBD1,TRBV5-4,TRBJ1-2,.,CASSFGGQGAYGYTF,TGTGCCAGCAGCTTTGGCGGACAGGGGGCCTATGGCTACACCTTC
TRBD1,TRBV6-1,TRBJ1-2,once,CASSEWGQVFGYTF,TGTGCCAGCAGTGAATGGGGACAGGTCTTTGGCTACACCTTC
.,TRBV27,TRBJ2-1,.,CASSLRGSHNEQFF,TGTGCCAGCAGTTTAAGGGGGTCCCACAATGAGCAGTTCTTC
TRBD1,TRBV18,TRBJ1-5,.,CASSPQRTGGTSSNQPQHF,TGTGCCAGCTCACCACAGAGGACAGGTGGGACGAGTAGCAATCAGCCCCAGCATTTT
.,TRBV4-1,TRBJ2-4,.,CASSQVQVLAKNIQYF,TGCGCCAGCAGCCAAGTCCAGGTACTAGCCAAAAACATTCAGTACTTC